These 27 T cell receptor beta chains came from one sample sequenced in a study of T cells in pancreatic ductal adenocarcinoma (dated by TCRdb to 2017 to 2019). The pancreatic ductal adenocarcinoma patients who were selected had gone through surgery without receiving any neoadjuvant therapy. The receptor library was made with the immunoSEQ multiplex PCR assay. TCRdb re-hosts the immuneACCESS table, in-frame sequences only. Its copies lack some clones; in the studies checked, an unresolved V gene accounts for under half of them, and the cause for the rest is not known. In this sample the table shows about 98,000 clones, 90% to 95% of which occur a single time. The biggest ten clones account for approximately 3.1% of the sample. Source material: PBMCs. Source of these receptors: a human donor with pancreatic ductal adenocarcinoma.

This chain links TRBV7-9 with TRBJ2-7; a possible D gene is TRBD2 (6 bases). Germline V gene data show CDR1 as SEHNR and CDR2 as FQNEAQ (reference sequence). There are 14 residues in the CDR3. Trimming took 1 base from V and 2 from J, leaving 9 bases between them. For the CDR3, the DNA is TGTGCCAGCAGCTTAGACGGGGGACCCTACGAGCAGTACTTC. This translates into CASSLDGGPYEQYF.

The rearrangement joins TRBV28 to TRBJ2-7, with 8 nucleotides matching TRBD1. Germline V CDR1 and CDR2: MDHEN, SYDVKM. With 5 bases clipped from V and 4 bases from J, the junction kept 4 bases outside the gene matches. There are 13 residues in the CDR3. CDR3 region: CASSPGTGYEQYF. CDR3 DNA sequence: TGTGCCAGCAGTCCCGGGACAGGTTACGAGCAGTACTTC.

V gene TRBV21-1 combines with J gene TRBJ1-1. TRBV21-1 is a listed pseudogene. The CDR3 is 15 amino acids. The CDR3 loop is CASSDNWGDYTEAFF. The CDR3 DNA is TGTGCCAGCAGCGACAATTGGGGGGACTACACTGAAGCTTTCTTT.

This clone was counted once. The CDR3 nucleotides are TGTGCCAGCTCATCTGGGACAGGGGGGTCTGGGGCCAACGTCCTGACTTTC. Encoded protein: CASSSGTGGSGANVLTF. The chain links TRBV18 to TRBJ2-6; TRBD1 aligns across 11 bases. Per germline, CDR1 KGHSH and CDR2 LQKENI. The CDR3 has 17 amino acids. V shed 5 bases and J 1 base; nucleotides not matched to a gene: 4. Full variable domain (remainder filled in from reference TRBV18 and TRBJ2-6): NAGVMQNPRHLVRRRGQEARLRCSPMKGHSHVYWYRQLPEEGLKFMVYLQKENIIDESGMPKERFSAEFPKEGPSILRIQQVVRGDSAAYFCASSSGTGGSGANVLTFGAGSRLTVL.

This chain connects TRBV13 to TRBJ2-2; D possibly corresponds to TRBD2 (5 bases). The V end was cut by 5 bases, the J end by 1 base, with 8 bases between. The CDR3 sequence is 14 residues long. The germline V gene encodes CDR1 PRHDT and CDR2 FYEKMQ (reference sequence). The CDR3 region is CASSSGRNTGELFF. The CDR3, as DNA: TGTGCCAGCAGCAGCGGACGGAACACCGGGGAGCTGTTTTTT. The variable domain in full, completed from reference TRBV13 and TRBJ2-2, reads AAGVIQSPRHLIKEKRETATLKCYPIPRHDTVYWYQQGPGQDPQFLISFYEKMQSDKGSIPDRFSAQQFSDYHSELNMSSLELGDSALYFCASSSGRNTGELFFGEGSRLTVL.

The chain couples TRBV30 to TRBJ2-5; 7 positions match TRBD1. The CDR3 sequence is 13 residues long. Germline values: CDR1 GTSNPN, CDR2 SVGIG (reference sequence). V lost 5 bases and J lost 5; bases outside the gene matches: 8. This CDR3 reads CAWGTGAAETQYF. The DNA of the CDR3 is TGTGCCTGGGGAACAGGGGCGGCGGAGACCCAGTACTTC. Full variable domain (remainder filled in from reference TRBV30 and TRBJ2-5): SQTIHQWPATLVQPVGSPLSLECTVEGTSNPNLYWYRQAAGRGLQLLFYSVGIGQISSEVPQNLSASRPQDRQFILSSKKLLLSDSGFYLCAWGTGAAETQYFGPGTRLLVL.

This chain connects TRBV5-4 to TRBJ1-1, with 7 nucleotides matching TRBD1. The CDR3 runs to 19 residues. Trimming cost V 5 bases and J 0 bases; bases outside gene matches: 19. In germline, CDR1 is SGHNT, CDR2 YYREEE (reference sequence). The CDR3 nucleotides read TGTGCCAGCAGTTCCAGACACCCTACAGGGGTGTCTGTGAACACTGAAGCTTTCTTT. Residues: CASSSRHPTGVSVNTEAFF.

This clone occurred once. The V gene is TRBV21-1, the J gene TRBJ2-2; TRBD2 is taken as the D call from the table, unchecked against the DNA. TRBV21-1 is an annotated pseudogene. This CDR3 comprises 16 residues. The DNA for the CDR3 is TGTGCCAGCAGCAAAGGGGCGGGAGAAGCGACCGGGGAGCTGTTTTTT. Protein product: CASSKGAGEATGELFF.

V gene TRBV6-1 combines with J gene TRBJ2-7, with TRBD2 identical over 11 bases. In germline, CDR1 is MNHNS, CDR2 SASEGT. V shed 4 bases and J 1 base; nucleotides not matched to a gene: 9. There are 17 residues in the CDR3. This chain's CDR3 is CASSVRLTSGISYEQYF. The CDR3 DNA reads as TGTGCCAGCAGTGTCCGTTTGACTAGCGGGATATCCTACGAGCAGTACTTC.

The chain combines TRBV18 with TRBJ1-2; D possibly corresponds to TRBD1 (5 bases). Trimming took off 2 bases at V and 8 bases at J, with 12 bases between the two ends. The germline CDR1 and CDR2 sequences are KGHSH and LQKENI. This CDR3 region has 13 residues. The CDR3 nucleotides are TGTGCCAGCTCACCAGGGCAGGGTGACGGCTACACCTTC. Its protein product is CASSPGQGDGYTF. The whole variable domain, remainder taken from reference TRBV18 and TRBJ1-2, is NAGVMQNPRHLVRRRGQEARLRCSPMKGHSHVYWYRQLPEEGLKFMVYLQKENIIDESGMPKERFSAEFPKEGPSILRIQQVVRGDSAAYFCASSPGQGDGYTFGSGTRLTVV.

This chain links TRBV6-1 with TRBJ2-7; D is unclear. The V gene's germline CDR1 is MNHNS and CDR2 SASEGT. The CDR3 contains 10 residues. Trimming shortened V by 7 bases and J by 4 bases, and 5 bases separated the two germline ends. CDR3 loop: CASKLYEQYF. CDR3 in DNA: TGTGCCAGCAAGCTTTACGAGCAGTACTTC.

The chain carries TRBV5-1 and TRBJ2-3; tentatively, D is TRBD2 (6 bases). The CDR3 spans 15 residues. Germline V gene data show CDR1 as SGHRS and CDR2 as YFSETQ. V lost 5 bases and J lost 0, with 13 bases in between. In nucleotides, the CDR3 is TGCGCCAGCAGGAGTTCAGGGACTAGCACAGATACGCAGTATTTT. This gives the protein CASRSSGTSTDTQYF.

The chain employs TRBV2 and TRBJ2-7; 7 nucleotides match TRBD2. Germline V gene data show CDR1 as SNHLY and CDR2 as FYNNEI. The CDR3 is made up of 14 amino acids. Trimming took 7 bases from V and 0 from J; bases not matched to a gene: 6. In nucleotides, the CDR3 is TGTGCCAGCAAACCGCGGGAGCACTCCTACGAGCAGTACTTC. Its translation: CASKPREHSYEQYF.

V is TRBV28 and J is TRBJ1-2, with D hard to call. The CDR3 length is 12 residues. Trimming took off 5 bases at V and 8 bases at J, with 12 bases between the two ends. Germline lookup yields CDR1 MDHEN and CDR2 SYDVKM. Here the CDR3 DNA reads TGTGCCAGCAGTCAGACAAGTTGGGGCTACACCTTC. Encoded protein: CASSQTSWGYTF.

The chain uses TRBV25-1 and TRBJ2-3; 11 nucleotides line up with TRBD2. Trimming at V came to 4 bases and at J to 6 bases, leaving 3 bases not matched to a gene. The germline V gene has CDR1 MGHDK and CDR2 SYGVNS. The CDR3 extends over 14 amino acids. The CDR3 spells CASSGTSGSDTQYF. The CDR3 DNA follows: TGTGCCAGCAGTGGAACTAGCGGGAGTGATACGCAGTATTTT.

The chain uses TRBV6-5 and TRBJ1-1; D may be TRBD1 (6 bases). V was trimmed by 2 bases and J by 0 bases, leaving 10 bases between them. Per the germline V gene, CDR1 is MNHEY and CDR2 is SVGAGI. The CDR3 runs to 15 residues. CDR3 sequence (DNA): TGTGCCAGCAGTTACGGGACAAGGCTGAACACTGAAGCTTTCTTT. Its protein product is CASSYGTRLNTEAFF.

CDR3 region: CASSVGAAPLSTDTQYF. The CDR3, as DNA: TGTGCCAGCAGCGTAGGGGCAGCACCACTCTCGACAGATACGCAGTATTTT. The chain recombines TRBV9 with TRBJ2-3; unclear D gene. There are 17 residues in the CDR3. Germline loops: CDR1 SGDLS, CDR2 YYNGEE. V gave up 0 bases and J gave up 3 bases, with 17 bases separating them. Complete variable domain (other parts from reference TRBV9 and TRBJ2-3): DSGVTQTPKHLITATGQRVTLRCSPRSGDLSVYWYQQSLDQGLQFLIQYYNGEERAKGNILERFSAQQFPDLHSELNLSSLELGDSALYFCASSVGAAPLSTDTQYFGPGTRLTVL.

The chain uses TRBV2 and TRBJ2-7; 8 bases fit TRBD1. Unmatched junction bases numbered 14, after V lost 3 bases and J lost 7 bases. Germline V gene lookup returns CDR1 SNHLY and CDR2 FYNNEI. The CDR3 is 16 amino acids. DNA of the CDR3: TGTGCCAGCAGTGATACCCCAGCGACAGGGGTAGGGGAGCAGTACTTC. Translating gives CASSDTPATGVGEQYF.

The chain employs TRBV6-1 and TRBJ1-4, with TRBD1 as a possible D gene (5 bases). Germline V gives CDR1 MNHNS, CDR2 SASEGT. There are 14 residues in the CDR3. V was pared by 3 bases and J by 5 bases, with 10 bases between. The CDR3 loop is CASSDVRTNEKLFF. The CDR3 DNA sequence: TGTGCCAGCAGTGATGTACGGACAAATGAAAAACTGTTTTTT.

V usage is TRBV27 and J usage is TRBJ2-7, with D perhaps matching TRBD1 (5 bases). The CDR3 has 15 amino acids. Per germline, CDR1 MNHEY and CDR2 SMNVEV (reference sequence). V dropped 4 bases and J dropped 3 bases, with 16 bases sitting between them. CDR3 in amino acids: CASSWGPQSNYEQYF. Written as DNA, the CDR3 is TGTGCCAGCAGTTGGGGCCCCCAATCCAACTACGAGCAGTACTTC.

The rearrangement links TRBV5-1 to TRBJ1-2, with a tentative D call TRBD1 (5 bases). Trimming left V 0 bases short and J 4 bases short, with 19 bases between. CDR1 is SGHRS and CDR2 is YFSETQ in the germline V gene. The CDR3 length is 17 residues. CDR3 in amino acids: CASSLDQGGRGGYGYTF. The CDR3 DNA is TGCGCCAGCAGCTTGGATCAGGGCGGGAGGGGAGGCTATGGCTACACCTTC. Using reference TRBV5-1 and TRBJ1-2 for the parts outside the CDR3, the full variable domain is KAGVTQTPRYLIKTRGQQVTLSCSPISGHRSVSWYQQTPGQGLQFLFEYFSETQRNKGNFPGRFSGRQFSNSRSEMNVSTLELGDSALYLCASSLDQGGRGGYGYTFGSGTRLTVV.

The chain has TRBV11-2 and TRBJ2-5, with D possibly matching TRBD2 (6 bases). V shed 5 bases and J shed 5 bases, with 15 bases lying between them. The V gene's germline CDR1 is SGHAT and CDR2 FQNNGV. The CDR3 runs to 14 residues. The CDR3 is CASSPGLARETQYF. CDR3 sequence (DNA): TGTGCCAGCAGCCCGGGACTGGCTAGGGAGACCCAGTACTTC.

This clone has a handful of counts. V usage is TRBV7-3 and J usage is TRBJ2-7, with 9 bases aligning to TRBD1. This CDR3 comprises 15 residues. V lost 5 bases, J lost 3 bases, and 8 bases stayed unmatched. The germline gives CDR1 SGHTA, CDR2 FQGTGA. As DNA, the CDR3 is TGTGCCAGCAGCCCCGGGACAGGGATAAACTACGAGCAGTACTTC. Its translation: CASSPGTGINYEQYF.

The chain has TRBV6-4 and TRBJ1-5; D unclear. Germline loops: CDR1 MRHNA, CDR2 SNTAGT. This CDR3 is built from 16 residues. Trimming took 2 bases from V and 0 from J, leaving 11 bases between them. CDR3 region: CASSDEAAHSNQPQHF. The DNA of the CDR3 is TGTGCCAGCAGTGACGAGGCAGCCCATAGCAATCAGCCCCAGCATTTT.

This sequence joins TRBV5-1 and TRBJ2-5; TRBD1 matches at 11 bases. The germline gives CDR1 SGHRS, CDR2 YFSETQ. This CDR3 is 15 amino acids long. V was clipped by 1 base and J by 5 bases; unmatched bases: 4. CDR3 DNA: TGCGCCAGCAGCTTGACCGGGACAGGGGGTGAGACCCAGTACTTC. Translation gives CASSLTGTGGETQYF.

The genes are TRBV11-2 and TRBJ2-4; 8 bases match TRBD2. This CDR3 is built from 14 residues. V shed 5 bases, J shed 8 bases, and the junction held 8 bases outside the gene matches. Germline CDR1 SGHAT, CDR2 FQNNGV. In DNA form, the CDR3 reads TGTGCCAGCAGCCTTGGGACTAGGGGAGACATTCAGTACTTC. Its protein is CASSLGTRGDIQYF.

This clone is a singleton in its sample. The chain has TRBV4-1 and TRBJ2-7, with D perhaps TRBD2 (5 bases). This CDR3 is 14 amino acids long. The V gene's germline CDR1 is MGHRA and CDR2 YSYEKL. Trimming cost V 1 base and J 0 bases, with 7 bases left between them. The CDR3 loop reads CASSQVGDSYEQYF. The CDR3 DNA reads as TGCGCCAGCAGCCAAGTGGGAGACTCCTACGAGCAGTACTTC.